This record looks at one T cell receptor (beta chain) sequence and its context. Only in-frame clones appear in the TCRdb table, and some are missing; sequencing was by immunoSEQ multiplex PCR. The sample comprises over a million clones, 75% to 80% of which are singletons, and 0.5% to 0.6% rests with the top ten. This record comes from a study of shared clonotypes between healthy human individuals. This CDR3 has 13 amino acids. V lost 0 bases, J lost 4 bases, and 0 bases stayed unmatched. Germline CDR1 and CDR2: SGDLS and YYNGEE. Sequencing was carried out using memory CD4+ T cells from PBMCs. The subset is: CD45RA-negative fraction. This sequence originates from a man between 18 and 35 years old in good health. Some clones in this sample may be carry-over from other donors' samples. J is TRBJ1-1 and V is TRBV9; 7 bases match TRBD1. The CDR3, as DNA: TGTGCCAGCAGCGTAGAGGGGGCCACTGAAGCTTTCTTT. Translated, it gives CASSVEGATEAFF. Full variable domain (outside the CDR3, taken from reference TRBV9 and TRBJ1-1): DSGVTQTPKHLITATGQRVTLRCSPRSGDLSVYWYQQSLDQGLQFLIQYYNGEERAKGNILERFSAQQFPDLHSELNLSSLELGDSALYFCASSVEGATEAFFGQGTRLTVV.